This passage covers 4 T cell receptor beta chains from one sample sequenced in a study of CD8 T cells in Susac syndrome. Reverse transcription of roughly 0.5 to 1 ug RNA was carried out with random hexamers. TCRdb fed the immunoSEQ multiplex PCR reads into MiXCR, producing one record per CDR3 protein. The sample lists about 94,000 distinct CDR3 sequences, just under 95% occurring once. Sequencing was done on a sample of CD4+ T cells from PBMCs. These receptors came from a human donor with Susac syndrome.

In regard to this clonotype: No DNA is shown, since the ends of the CDR3 on it are uncertain; the CDR3 is the one TCRdb lists. This chain joins TRBV6-2 or TRBV6-3 and TRBJ2-2; the table's D call, TRBD2, was not checked against the DNA. Germline assignment: CDR1 MNHEY and CDR2 SVGEGT. A total of 18 residues make up the CDR3, ends included. The CDR3 sequence is CASSRPDGLAETPGSCFF.

V usage is TRBV2 and J usage is TRBJ1-2, with 8 bases fitting TRBD1. This CDR3 spans 15 amino acids. Germline values: CDR1 SNHLY, CDR2 FYNNEI. J gave up 7 bases and V 2 bases, and 9 bases lay outside the gene matches. This CDR3 is CASSESGQGRGGYTF. The CDR3 DNA follows: TGTGCCAGCAGTGAATCTGGACAGGGAAGGGGTGGCTACACCTTC.

This chain links TRBV10-2 with TRBJ1-5, with a possible D match to TRBD1 (5 bases). V gave up 2 bases and J gave up 3 bases, with 5 bases separating them. The CDR3 is 13 residues long. Germline assignment: CDR1 WSHSY and CDR2 SAAADI. The chain's CDR3 is CASSEGANQPQHF. CDR3 DNA: TGCGCCAGCAGTGAGGGGGCCAATCAGCCCCAGCATTTT.

The V and J genes are TRBV5-1 and TRBJ2-7; 11 nucleotides line up with TRBD1. Germline V gives CDR1 SGHRS, CDR2 YFSETQ. This CDR3 has 15 residues. The V gene end was trimmed by 3 bases and the J gene end by 3 bases; junction bases not matched to a gene: 5. This chain's CDR3 is CASSSAGTGGYEQYF. The CDR3 DNA reads TGCGCCAGCAGCTCGGCCGGGACAGGGGGCTACGAGCAGTACTTC.